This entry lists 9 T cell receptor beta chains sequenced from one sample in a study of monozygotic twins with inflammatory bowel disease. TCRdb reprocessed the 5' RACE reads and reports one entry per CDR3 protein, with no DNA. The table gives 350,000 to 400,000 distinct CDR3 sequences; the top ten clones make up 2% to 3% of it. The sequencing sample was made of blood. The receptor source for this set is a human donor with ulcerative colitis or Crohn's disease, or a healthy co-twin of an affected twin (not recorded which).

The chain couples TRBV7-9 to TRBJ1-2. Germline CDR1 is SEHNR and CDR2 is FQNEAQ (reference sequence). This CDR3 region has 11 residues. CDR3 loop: CASTLWDGYTF. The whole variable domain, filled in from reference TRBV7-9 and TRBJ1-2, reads DTGVSQNPRHKITKRGQNVTFRCDPISEHNRLYWYRQTLGQGPEFLTYFQNEAQLEKSRLLSDRFSAERPKGSFSTLEIQRTEQGDSAMYLCASTLWDGYTFGSGTRLTVV.

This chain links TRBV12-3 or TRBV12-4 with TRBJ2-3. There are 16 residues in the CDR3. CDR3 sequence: CASSFAGRGGTDTQYF.

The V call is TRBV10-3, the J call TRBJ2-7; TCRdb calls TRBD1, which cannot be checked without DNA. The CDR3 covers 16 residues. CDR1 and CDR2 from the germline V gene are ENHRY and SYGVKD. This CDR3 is CAISGLEGTGTYEQYF.

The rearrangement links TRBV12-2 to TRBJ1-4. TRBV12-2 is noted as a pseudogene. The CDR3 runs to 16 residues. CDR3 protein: CASRCHRISTNEKLFF.

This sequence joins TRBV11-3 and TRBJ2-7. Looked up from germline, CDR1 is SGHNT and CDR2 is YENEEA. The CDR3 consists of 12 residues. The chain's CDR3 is CASSLGSDEQYF.

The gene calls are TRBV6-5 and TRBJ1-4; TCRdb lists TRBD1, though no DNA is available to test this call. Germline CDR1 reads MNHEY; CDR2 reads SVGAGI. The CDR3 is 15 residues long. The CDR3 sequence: CASSSQGAKNEKLFF.

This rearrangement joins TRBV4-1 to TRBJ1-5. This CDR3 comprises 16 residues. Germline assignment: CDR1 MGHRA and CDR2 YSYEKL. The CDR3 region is CASSQDLGVSNQPQHF.

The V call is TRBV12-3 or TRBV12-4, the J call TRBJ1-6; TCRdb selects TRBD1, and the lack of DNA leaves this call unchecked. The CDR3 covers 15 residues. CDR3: CASSLEGAFNSPLHF.

Here the CDR3 reads CSARDPNGGTAQYF. The V gene is TRBV20-1, the J gene TRBJ2-5; the TCRdb D gene call, TRBD1, has no DNA to confirm it. CDR3 size: 14 residues. In germline, CDR1 is DFQATT, CDR2 SNEGSKA (reference sequence).